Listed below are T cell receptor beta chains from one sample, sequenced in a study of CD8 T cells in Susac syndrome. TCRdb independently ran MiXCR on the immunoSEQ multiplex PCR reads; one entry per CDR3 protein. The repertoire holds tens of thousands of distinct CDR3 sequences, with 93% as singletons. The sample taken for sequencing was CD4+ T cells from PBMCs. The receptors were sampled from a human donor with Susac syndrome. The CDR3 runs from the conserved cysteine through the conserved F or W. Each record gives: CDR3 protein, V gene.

CASSPVVAGFLAGDTYEQYF TRBV5-1
CASSPVWGATEAFF TRBV18
CASSLGDSRLDEKLFF TRBV12-3/TRBV12-4
CATWGQGFGYTF TRBV24-1
CASSYNEANEKLFF TRBV25-1
CSARRHPSTDTQYF TRBV20-1
CASSLAHSDSMGYTF TRBV7-9
CASSFTWWPFSYEQYF TRBV11-3
CSAGGQGTGELFF TRBV20-1
CASSPTGFSGEAFF TRBV7-8
CASSPRGRGGETQYF TRBV7-3
CSAPPGGSETQYF TRBV20-1
CASSLEGQGWYEQYF TRBV5-1
CSARDHLDYSYNEQFF TRBV20-1
CSARGESFGAVQETQYF TRBV20-1
CASSPPRTGGDSPLHF TRBV18
CASSRGFLDRNTDTQYF TRBV28
CATRDRGTQETQYF TRBV10-3
CASSRDNQETQYF TRBV2
CASTPSSSNQPQHF TRBV7-8
CASSDGDRYGYTF TRBV6-2/TRBV6-3
CSANDPPEQYF TRBV20-1
CSVTGTGDEQYF TRBV29-1
CASSLDNQPQHF TRBV5-5
CASMPRDRSYEQYF TRBV6-5
CRVYGGATEEQFF TRBV20-1
CASSQVATNTEAFF TRBV3-1
CASSVAQGRDTQYF TRBV9
CATQAQAVGTGELFF TRBV5-1
CASSLEAISTDTQYF TRBV7-2
CASSRNQETQYF TRBV19
CSAPKEGSYEQYF TRBV20-1
CASTQDGTTGDTQYF TRBV6-5
CASSRTSGGEQYF TRBV4-2
CASSHKQYSPLHF TRBV3-1
CASGKAGSTDTQYF TRBV9
CASSFYGFLTNTEAFF TRBV5-6
CASSVVHNTGELFF TRBV9
CASSYGTLEAFF TRBV12-3/TRBV12-4
CSGMTGGRGYTF TRBV29-1
CASSLEGWAYEQYF TRBV7-2
CASSQNTEGPEQFF TRBV4-2
CASTSGANYGYTF TRBV6-2/TRBV6-3